One sample yielded the 2 T cell receptor beta chains listed below, sequenced in a study of blood T cell repertoires in COVID-19 (dated by TCRdb to the early 2020s). Library preparation employed the immunoSEQ multiplex PCR assay. Drawn from immuneACCESS, this table holds only the in-frame rearrangements with V and J called that TCRdb kept. Clones are partly lost; checked studies trace under half to an unresolved V gene and leave the rest unexplained. The sample table holds roughly 200,000 clones, of which 88% were seen once. The ten largest clones take up approximately 5.5% of the sample. Sequenced input: peripheral blood. The source of these receptors is a man in his forties with active or convalescent COVID-19.

The chain links TRBV7-9 to TRBJ1-6; a weak D match, TRBD1 (5 bases). Germline lookup yields CDR1 SEHNR and CDR2 FQNEAQ (reference sequence). The CDR3 has 16 amino acids. V lost 5 bases to trimming and J lost 6 bases, with 17 bases between them. The DNA for the CDR3 is TGTGCCAGCAGCCCTCGGTGGGGGGTACCTAATTCACCCCTCCACTTT. Residues: CASSPRWGVPNSPLHF.

The V gene is TRBV9, the J gene TRBJ2-5, with D possibly TRBD2 on 6 matching bases. Looked up from germline, CDR1 is SGDLS and CDR2 is YYNGEE. Deletions cut 3 bases from V and 5 bases from J, with 17 bases between. The CDR3 runs 15 residues. DNA for the CDR3: TGTGCCAGCAGCGGCGGGACGCACAGCTCGGAGACCCAGTACTTC. This translates into CASSGGTHSSETQYF. Filled out from reference TRBV9 and TRBJ2-5, the complete variable domain reads DSGVTQTPKHLITATGQRVTLRCSPRSGDLSVYWYQQSLDQGLQFLIQYYNGEERAKGNILERFSAQQFPDLHSELNLSSLELGDSALYFCASSGGTHSSETQYFGPGTRLLVL.